The sequence of this T cell receptor (beta chain) was determined in a study of beta chain features in type 1 diabetes. A few counts support this clone. Expressed TCRB transcripts were sequenced, since all the RNA that had been isolated was reverse transcribed. Around 4 million reads per sample were averaged for naive, central memory and regulatory samples. This table comes from immunoSEQ multiplex PCR, and its TCRdb copy is limited to in-frame clones, with some not included. This sample has fewer than 550,000 clones; about an eighth occur once, and the top ten carry 0.046%. Trimming left V 3 bases short and J 7 bases short, with 10 bases between. The CDR3 runs to 14 residues. Germline lookup yields CDR1 KGHSH and CDR2 LQKENI. Blood was drawn once from each donor into heparinised tubes. The draws averaged about 120 mL.

The chain uses TRBV18 and TRBJ1-6; a possible D gene is TRBD1 (6 bases). The material sequenced was naive CD4+ T cells from blood. This receptor was taken from a woman aged 18 to 35 in good health. CDR3 coding DNA: TGTGCCAGCTCACCCGGACAGCCGAATTCACCCCTCCACTTT. This gives the protein CASSPGQPNSPLHF.